These T cell receptor beta chains were read from a single sample in a study of early T cells in non-severe SARS-CoV-2 infection. TCRdb re-called the 5' RACE reads with MiXCR, one entry per CDR3 protein. Among tens of thousands of distinct CDR3 sequences, around 12% were seen once, and the ten largest hold approximately 4.4%. Sequenced material: whole blood. The receptors stem from an adult who was a healthcare worker with PCR-confirmed SARS-CoV-2 infection or an uninfected control (not recorded which). The CDR3 runs from the conserved cysteine through the conserved F or W. A D gene is named only where the DNA matches it firmly. Size is stated for part of the rows, as once, few or many counts, or as a class when the clone is expanded.

TGTGCCAGCAGCCGGACAGTAATGGACGAGCAGTACTTC | CASSRTVMDEQYF | NA | TRBV28 | 13 | NA | TRBJ2-7
TGTGCCAGCAGCGACCCAAGGACAGGCCTCACCGGGGAGCTGTTTTTT | CASSDPRTGLTGELFF | NA | TRBV12-3/TRBV12-4 | 16 | TRBD1 | TRBJ2-2
TGCAGTGTTTCAAGGGACAATTCACCCCTCCACTTT | CSVSRDNSPLHF | few | TRBV20-1 | 12 | NA | TRBJ1-6
TGTGCCAGCAGTTTTGGAGGTGAGCAGTTCTTC | CASSFGGEQFF | NA | TRBV27 | 11 | NA | TRBJ2-1
TGTGCCAGCAGCTTCGGGGACACTGAAGCTTTCTTT | CASSFGDTEAFF | NA | TRBV7-9 | 12 | NA | TRBJ1-1
TGTGCCAGCAGTCGGACAGGGGGCGGCACTGAAGCTTTCTTT | CASSRTGGGTEAFF | many | TRBV12-3/TRBV12-4 | 14 | TRBD1 | TRBJ1-1
TGTGCCAGCAGCTTCACGGGGGCAGAGACCCAGTACTTC | CASSFTGAETQYF | NA | TRBV7-2 | 13 | NA | TRBJ2-5
TGTGCCAGCAGCCTAGGGGCCGGGACAGGGCACGGCTACGCCTTC | CASSLGAGTGHGYAF | NA | TRBV7-2 | 15 | TRBD1 | TRBJ1-2
TGCAGCTACCGGGACAGGGAAAACGAGCAGTACTTC | CSYRDRENEQYF | NA | TRBV29-1 | 12 | TRBD1 | TRBJ2-7
TGTGCCACCAACCAGCCCCGCGAGCAGTACTTC | CATNQPREQYF | many | TRBV6-1 | 11 | NA | TRBJ2-7
TGTGCCAGCACCCCATCACAGGGCAGGCTCAATCAGCCCCAGCATTTT | CASTPSQGRLNQPQHF | many | TRBV6-2/TRBV6-3 | 16 | NA | TRBJ1-5
TGCGCCAGCAGCTTGGGCTTTAATGAAAAACTGTTTTTT | CASSLGFNEKLFF | NA | TRBV5-1 | 13 | NA | TRBJ1-4
TGCAGTGCTAGTGGATGGGCAGGTTCGGGGGGGCAGTACTTC | CSASGWAGSGGQYF | many | TRBV20-1 | 14 | TRBD2 | TRBJ2-7
TGTGCCAGCAGCTTACAGAGACACTCTGGAAACACCATATATTTT | CASSLQRHSGNTIYF | few | TRBV13 | 15 | NA | TRBJ1-3
TGCAGTGCTAGAGATCCTGCAGGGTGGTCACCCCTCCACTTT | CSARDPAGWSPLHF | NA | TRBV20-1 | 14 | NA | TRBJ1-6
TGTGCCTGGACGCGGGGGCAGGTGAACACTGAAGCTTTCTTT | CAWTRGQVNTEAFF | many | TRBV30 | 14 | NA | TRBJ1-1
TGTGCCAGCAGCCGAGACAGCATTCGGGATACGCAGTATTTT | CASSRDSIRDTQYF | many | TRBV3-1 | 14 | NA | TRBJ2-3
TGTGCCACCGGCGGGGGGAACATCCAAGAGACCCAGTACTTC | CATGGGNIQETQYF | NA | TRBV15 | 14 | TRBD2 | TRBJ2-5
TGCGCCAGCCGGACTAGCGGGGACTCCTACAATGAGCAGTTCTTC | CASRTSGDSYNEQFF | few | TRBV5-1 | 15 | TRBD2 | TRBJ2-1
TGTGCCAGCGGACTAGCGGGGGCGGACGAGCAGTACTTC | CASGLAGADEQYF | once | TRBV3-1 | 13 | TRBD2 | TRBJ2-7
TGTGCCAGCAGTGAGGGCCAGGGAAGAGGCTACACCTTC | CASSEGQGRGYTF | many | TRBV2 | 13 | NA | TRBJ1-2
TGTGCCTGGACTTCTCTATCCTATGGCTACACCTTC | CAWTSLSYGYTF | NA | TRBV30 | 12 | NA | TRBJ1-2
TGTGCCAGCACCTGGACAGGGGGGTCTGGGGCCAACGTCCTGACTTTC | CASTWTGGSGANVLTF | many | TRBV12-3/TRBV12-4 | 16 | TRBD1 | TRBJ2-6
TGTGCCAGCAGCTTAGGTTCCTGGGGGCAGGGAAAACTGTTTTTT | CASSLGSWGQGKLFF | many | TRBV7-2 | 15 | NA | TRBJ1-4
TGTGCCACCAGCAGCCGGGCCGGGAGTGAGACCCAGTACTTC | CATSSRAGSETQYF | NA | TRBV15 | 14 | NA | TRBJ2-5
TGTGCCAGCAGCTTCAACAGGGGGATTAATGAAAAACTGTTTTTT | CASSFNRGINEKLFF | NA | TRBV5-4 | 15 | TRBD1 | TRBJ1-4
TGTGCCAGCTCACCAATGGTCACTGAAGCTTTCTTT | CASSPMVTEAFF | many | TRBV18 | 12 | NA | TRBJ1-1
TGCAGCGTTGAAGATCCACAGGGGGCGAACACTGAAGCTTTCTTT | CSVEDPQGANTEAFF | medium-sized | TRBV29-1 | 15 | TRBD1 | TRBJ1-1
TGTGCCAGCAGCTTAAGGGCTAGCGGGGGCTACAATGAGCAGTTCTTC | CASSLRASGGYNEQFF | many | TRBV7-2 | 16 | TRBD2 | TRBJ2-1
TGTGCCAGCAGCTTAGGGCAGCCCTATGGCTACACCTTC | CASSLGQPYGYTF | NA | TRBV7-2 | 13 | NA | TRBJ1-2
TGTGCTAGCAGCTCGGACATTTATGAGACCCAGTACTTC | CASSSDIYETQYF | many | TRBV7-7 | 13 | NA | TRBJ2-5
TGTGCCAGCAGCCCCCCCCAGCTAGCCAAAAACATTCAGTACTTC | CASSPPQLAKNIQYF | many | TRBV7-9 | 15 | NA | TRBJ2-4
TGCAGCGTGATGCGGGGTTTGGATCCCAGGCACTACGAGCAGTACTTC | CSVMRGLDPRHYEQYF | NA | TRBV29-1 | 16 | NA | TRBJ2-7
TGCAGTGCTAGAGAACTAGTGGACTGGGATGAGCAGTTCTTC | CSARELVDWDEQFF | few | TRBV20-1 | 14 | NA | TRBJ2-1
TGTGCCAGCAGCCAAGGGACGGATCTCGCGACAGATACGCAGTATTTT | CASSQGTDLATDTQYF | NA | TRBV3-1 | 16 | NA | TRBJ2-3
TGTGCCATGGAAGACAGGGCTCTTAACTATGGCTACACCTTC | CAMEDRALNYGYTF | many | TRBV7-9 | 14 | TRBD1 | TRBJ1-2
TGTGCCAGCCGACTCGGGACAGGGGGCTACGAGCAGTACTTC | CASRLGTGGYEQYF | NA | TRBV27 | 14 | TRBD1 | TRBJ2-7
TGCGCCAGCGCAATGGGAGCGGGAGAGATCTTC | CASAMGAGEIF | NA | TRBV10-2 | 11 | TRBD2 | TRBJ2-1
TGTGCCAGCAGACTTACAGGGTTGAAAGAGACCCAGTACTTC | CASRLTGLKETQYF | few | TRBV12-3/TRBV12-4 | 14 | NA | TRBJ2-5
TGTGCCAGCTCACCAACTTCGCCAGGGATGGGCTATGGCTACACCTTC | CASSPTSPGMGYGYTF | many | TRBV18 | 16 | NA | TRBJ1-2
TGTGCCAGCAGTGTTTCCCTAATAACCTACGAGCAGTACTTC | CASSVSLITYEQYF | many | TRBV2 | 14 | NA | TRBJ2-7
TGTGCCATCAGCCCGGGGACAGGGGAGAGGAATCAGCCCCAGCATTTT | CAISPGTGERNQPQHF | NA | TRBV10-3 | 16 | TRBD1 | TRBJ1-5
TGTGCCAGCAGTGGGGGGAACAGGCGAATTACAGATACGCAGTATTTT | CASSGGNRRITDTQYF | few | TRBV2 | 16 | NA | TRBJ2-3
TGCAGCGTACCTTCTCCGGTCATGAACACTGAAGCTTTCTTT | CSVPSPVMNTEAFF | once | TRBV29-1 | 14 | NA | TRBJ1-1
TGTGCCAGCAGTTTAGTTCTGGGACAGAGAACAGATACGCAGTATTTT | CASSLVLGQRTDTQYF | few | TRBV12-3/TRBV12-4 | 16 | TRBD1 | TRBJ2-3
TGTGCCAGCTCACCAGGTTGGGACACTGAAGCTTTCTTT | CASSPGWDTEAFF | NA | TRBV18 | 13 | NA | TRBJ1-1
TGTGCCAGCAGTAAAACTGGACGTGGGACTGAAGCTTTCTTT | CASSKTGRGTEAFF | few | TRBV6-2/TRBV6-3 | 14 | NA | TRBJ1-1
TGTGCCAGCCAAACACAGGGGACAGATACGCAGTATTTT | CASQTQGTDTQYF | few | TRBV25-1 | 13 | TRBD1 | TRBJ2-3
TGTGCCAGCAGCTTCGAGAGCTCCTACAATGAGCAGTTCTTC | CASSFESSYNEQFF | many | TRBV9 | 14 | NA | TRBJ2-1
TGTGCCAGCATGGGCGAAGAGACCCAGTACTTC | CASMGEETQYF | NA | TRBV2 | 11 | NA | TRBJ2-5
TGCGCCAGCACCCCCGGGACAACTTATGGCTACACCTTC | CASTPGTTYGYTF | NA | TRBV5-1 | 13 | NA | TRBJ1-2
TGCAGTGCTGGGGGGGCTAGCGGGGTCCACAATGAGCAGTTCTTC | CSAGGASGVHNEQFF | few | TRBV20-1 | 15 | TRBD2 | TRBJ2-1
TGTGCCAGTACCGCAGGGTACCAGCCCCAGCATTTT | CASTAGYQPQHF | few | TRBV19 | 12 | NA | TRBJ1-5
TGCGCCAGCAGCTTGAGTTTACTGTCTGGGGCCAACGTCCTGACTTTC | CASSLSLLSGANVLTF | NA | TRBV5-1 | 16 | NA | TRBJ2-6
TGTGCCAGCGGACCGTGGGCCAGGGAAAACATTCAGTACTTC | CASGPWARENIQYF | NA | TRBV2 | 14 | NA | TRBJ2-4
TGTGCCAGCCTCTCCGGGACGGGTCGTTCCTACGAGCAGTACTTC | CASLSGTGRSYEQYF | NA | TRBV6-6 | 15 | NA | TRBJ2-7
TGTGCCAGCAGTTACTCGATGTCGGACAGGGTGAGCAATCAGCCCCAGCATTTT | CASSYSMSDRVSNQPQHF | NA | TRBV6-2/TRBV6-3 | 18 | TRBD1 | TRBJ1-5
TGCGCCAGCAGTCAAGAGGGGGACACTGAAGCTTTCTTT | CASSQEGDTEAFF | many | TRBV23-1 | 13 | NA | TRBJ1-1
TGCAGTGCTAGAGAAGGGACGTCCTCGGACAATGAGCAGTTCTTC | CSAREGTSSDNEQFF | NA | TRBV20-1 | 15 | NA | TRBJ2-1